One sample yielded the 15 T cell receptor beta chains listed below, sequenced in a study of T-cell reconstitution after alpha-beta-depleted transplantation in children. Preparing the TCRbeta library involved the use of unique molecular identifiers. TCRdb re-called the PCR reads through MiXCR, storing one row per CDR3 protein. The sample lists a few hundred thousand distinct CDR3 sequences, about an eighth occurring once. Here the sequenced sample was PBMCs, taken from the stem cell graft. These receptors all stem from a human donor who donated a stem cell graft to a child with Fanconi anemia.

This clonotype has ten or more counts. The chain carries TRBV4-3 and TRBJ2-1, with D unresolved. Deletions cut 0 bases from V and 0 bases from J, with 9 bases between. Per germline, CDR1 LGHNA and CDR2 YSLEER. The CDR3 totals 16 residues. CDR3 nucleotide sequence: TGCGCCAGCAGCCAAGAGCCGTTTAGCTCCTACAATGAGCAGTTCTTC. It specifies CASSQEPFSSYNEQFF.

This clonotype was seen repeatedly, ten times or more. The chain recombines TRBV4-1 with TRBJ2-7; D is perhaps TRBD1 (6 bases). The CDR3 is 14 amino acids. V lost 4 bases and J 3 bases, leaving 13 bases between the germline ends. CDR1 and CDR2 (germline): MGHRA, YSYEKL. The CDR3 bases are TGCGCCAGCAGCCTCCGGGACAACAACTACGAGCAGTACTTC. Its protein product is CASSLRDNNYEQYF.

This clonotype showed up many times. The chain carries TRBV27 and TRBJ1-1; D unclear. V lost 3 bases, J lost 4 bases, and 12 bases lay in between. Looked up from germline, CDR1 is MNHEY and CDR2 is SMNVEV (reference sequence). CDR3 length equals 14 residues. The CDR3, as DNA: TGTGCCAGCAGTTTCAAGAGTCGGACCACTGAAGCTTTCTTT. It codes for CASSFKSRTTEAFF.

This clonotype turned up a few times. CDR3 nucleotide sequence: TGTGCCAGCTCACCACCAGGGGAGACTGAAGCTTTCTTT. Residues: CASSPPGETEAFF. The chain combines TRBV18 with TRBJ1-1; D may be TRBD1 (5 bases). The CDR3 has 13 amino acids. Germline V gene sequence: CDR1 KGHSH, CDR2 LQKENI. Deletions cut 0 bases from V and 5 bases from J, with 7 bases between. Supplemented by reference TRBV18 and TRBJ1-1, the full variable domain reads NAGVMQNPRHLVRRRGQEARLRCSPMKGHSHVYWYRQLPEEGLKFMVYLQKENIIDESGMPKERFSAEFPKEGPSILRIQQVVRGDSAAYFCASSPPGETEAFFGQGTRLTVV.

This clonotype was recorded a few times. CDR3: CASSFNPAGTEAFF. CDR3 DNA sequence: TGCGCCAGCAGCTTTAACCCGGCGGGGACTGAAGCTTTCTTT. The rearrangement joins TRBV5-1 to TRBJ1-1; D gene unclear. The V and J ends lost 2 bases and 5 bases respectively, with 13 bases between them. CDR3 length equals 14 residues. CDR1 and CDR2 (germline): SGHRS, YFSETQ.

This clonotype has only a few counts. This chain uses TRBV6-5 with TRBJ2-7, with 7 bases identical to TRBD2. This CDR3 is 14 amino acids long. CDR1 is MNHEY, CDR2 SVGAGI, per germline. The V segment lost 5 bases and the J segment 3 bases; nucleotides outside the gene matches: 7. CDR3 region: CASSPPGGGYEQYF. CDR3 nucleotide sequence: TGTGCCAGCAGTCCCCCAGGCGGGGGCTACGAGCAGTACTTC.

This clonotype was seen a handful of times. V usage is TRBV19 and J usage is TRBJ2-2; 8 nucleotides align to TRBD2. The CDR3 spans 15 residues. The V segment lost 5 bases and the J segment 4 bases; nucleotides outside the gene matches: 6. In germline, CDR1 is LNHDA, CDR2 SQIVND (reference sequence). The CDR3 nucleotides are TGTGCCAGTAGTGTGAGCGGGGGCCGCACCGGGGAGCTGTTTTTT. As protein: CASSVSGGRTGELFF.

The chain employs TRBV5-5 and TRBJ2-1, with D tentatively TRBD2 (5 bases). Germline CDR1 and CDR2: SGHKS and YYEKEE (reference sequence). This CDR3 comprises 16 residues. With 1 base removed from V and 0 bases from J, the gap between germline ends came to 11 bases. CDR3 sequence reads: CASSLMGGSSYNEQFF. DNA for the CDR3: TGTGCCAGCAGCTTGATGGGTGGGAGCTCCTACAATGAGCAGTTCTTC.

J is TRBJ2-7 and V is TRBV30, with D tentatively TRBD2 (5 bases). The ends were cut back, 0 bases at V and 5 bases at J, with 20 bases in the middle. In germline, CDR1 is GTSNPN, CDR2 SVGIG (reference sequence). This CDR3 has 16 residues. CDR3 sequence (DNA): TGTGCCTGGAGTGTCCCGGCGGGCGCCCTTTTCCACGAGCAGTACTTC. It translates to CAWSVPAGALFHEQYF.

In its sample, this clonotype was seen many times. The rearrangement links TRBV9 to TRBJ2-3; D uncertain. Per the germline V gene, CDR1 is SGDLS and CDR2 is YYNGEE. The V gene lost 3 bases and the J gene lost 2 bases, with 13 bases spanning the gap. This CDR3 contains 15 residues. This CDR3 is CASSAASSATDTQYF. The CDR3 DNA is TGTGCCAGCAGCGCCGCCTCCAGCGCCACAGATACGCAGTATTTT.

In this sample, this clonotype turned up a few times. The CDR3 reads CATSTANTEAFF. CDR3 nucleotide sequence: TGTGCCACTTCGACCGCGAACACTGAAGCTTTCTTT. The genes are TRBV18 and TRBJ1-1; D ambiguous. CDR1 and CDR2 from the germline V gene are KGHSH and LQKENI. The V end lost 10 bases, the J end lost 1 base, and 10 bases lay between the germline ends. The CDR3 consists of 12 residues. The full variable domain, with the rest looked up from reference TRBV18 and TRBJ1-1, is NAGVMQNPRHLVRRRGQEARLRCSPMKGHSHVYWYRQLPEEGLKFMVYLQKENIIDESGMPKERFSAEFPKEGPSILRIQQVVRGDSAAYFCATSTANTEAFFGQGTRLTVV.

This clonotype was recorded a few times. This rearrangement joins TRBV4-3 to TRBJ2-5, with 9 bases that match TRBD2. The CDR3 is 14 residues long. The V gene end was trimmed by 2 bases and the J gene end by 5 bases; junction bases not matched to a gene: 3. Germline values: CDR1 LGHNA, CDR2 YSLEER. The CDR3 region has the DNA TGCGCCAGCAGCCAACTGGGACTAGCTGAGACCCAGTACTTC. This gives the protein CASSQLGLAETQYF.

This clonotype appeared a few times. The V gene is TRBV11-1, the J gene TRBJ2-3; D might be TRBD2 (5 bases). Germline V CDR1 and CDR2: SGHAT, FQDESV (reference sequence). This CDR3 is built from 19 residues. Between the trimmed V and J ends, which lost 4 bases and 2 bases, there was a span of 25 bases. The CDR3 nucleotides are TGTGCCAGCAGCTCACCCCGAGGGAAGGCCACAAAAAACACAGATACGCAGTATTTT. Translating gives CASSSPRGKATKNTDTQYF.

This clonotype came up many times. The genes are TRBV12-3 or TRBV12-4 and TRBJ2-2; D unresolved. V dropped 6 bases and J dropped 6 bases, with 14 bases sitting between them. The CDR3 totals 14 residues. The CDR3 DNA reads as TGTGCCAGCAGCCTTACTCTAGGCCCCGGGGAGCTGTTTTTT. Its protein product is CASSLTLGPGELFF.

V gene TRBV10-1 combines with J gene TRBJ2-2, with 10 bases identical to TRBD1. This CDR3 comprises 15 residues. With V trimmed by 8 bases and J by 3 bases, 6 bases remained unmatched. The germline CDR1 and CDR2 sequences are WNHNN and SYGVQD (reference sequence). This CDR3 reads CASAGTGVDTGELFF. Written as DNA, the CDR3 is TGCGCCAGCGCCGGGACAGGGGTCGACACCGGGGAGCTGTTTTTT.